Listed below are T cell receptor beta chains from one sample, sequenced in a study of blood T cell repertoires in COVID-19. The method was immunoSEQ multiplex PCR; TCRdb's version includes in-frame clones alone and lacks a portion of them. Among tens of thousands of clones listed, around four fifths were seen once. The sample taken for sequencing was peripheral blood. The receptors here all came from a human donor in a cohort sampled during active COVID-19. The CDR3 runs from the conserved cysteine through the conserved F or W. A D gene is named only where the DNA matches it firmly. Clone size appears in some rows only: once, few, many, or a class for an expanded clone.

D gene,J gene,clone size,V gene,CDR3 protein,CDR3 DNA
.,TRBJ1-4,.,TRBV6-2/TRBV6-3,CASSYSRHVLFF,TGTGCCAGCAGTTACTCGCGGCATGTCCTGTTTTTT
.,TRBJ2-4,.,TRBV6-5,CASSKTQGFNIQYF,TGTGCCAGCAGCAAAACTCAGGGTTTTAACATTCAGTACTTC
TRBD2,TRBJ2-2,.,TRBV7-2,CASSTLLTGGEAGELFF,TGTGCCAGCAGCACCCTCTTAACGGGGGGGGAGGCCGGGGAGCTGTTTTTT
.,TRBJ2-6,.,TRBV2,CASSTGANVLTF,TGTGCCAGCTCGACAGGGGCCAACGTCCTGACTTTC
.,TRBJ1-4,.,TRBV20-1,CSASSYKDGGSEKLFF,TGCAGTGCTAGTTCCTACAAAGACGGAGGAAGCGAAAAACTGTTTTTT
.,TRBJ1-3,.,TRBV7-2,CASSLLLAGNTIYF,TGTGCCAGCAGCTTACTGTTGGCAGGAAACACCATATATTTT
TRBD2,TRBJ2-3,.,TRBV11-3,CASSLGLAGAITDTQYF,TGTGCCAGCAGCTTGGGACTAGCGGGGGCAATCACAGATACGCAGTATTTT
.,TRBJ1-1,.,TRBV19,CASSMTGGPNTEAFF,TGTGCCAGTAGTATGACGGGAGGCCCGAACACTGAAGCTTTCTTT
.,TRBJ1-2,once,TRBV6-5,CASSYSQVYGYTF,TGTGCCAGCAGTTATTCTCAGGTCTATGGCTACACCTTC
TRBD1,TRBJ1-1,.,TRBV10-3,CASNRDSTEAFF,TGTGCCAGCAACCGGGACAGCACTGAAGCTTTCTTT
TRBD1,TRBJ1-2,.,TRBV7-6,CASSLWAGTGSFGGYTF,TGTGCCAGCAGCTTATGGGCCGGGACAGGGTCCTTTGGTGGCTACACCTTC
.,TRBJ1-3,.,TRBV30,CARDNINTIYF,TGTGCCCGTGACAATATAAACACCATATATTTT
.,TRBJ2-1,.,TRBV20-1,CSAPLDNEQFF,TGCAGTGCCCCCCTTGACAATGAGCAGTTCTTC
.,TRBJ1-2,.,TRBV9,CASSVEAGRGGYTF,TGTGCCAGCAGCGTAGAGGCGGGCCGCGGGGGCTACACCTTC
.,TRBJ1-1,.,TRBV5-1,CASSLAVGRVGTEAFF,TGCGCCAGCAGCTTGGCCGTGGGCAGGGTGGGCACTGAAGCTTTCTTT
.,TRBJ1-2,.,TRBV4-1,CASSQERYTAEIANYGYTF,TGCGCCAGCAGCCAAGAAAGATACACAGCAGAGATTGCTAACTATGGCTACACCTTC
.,TRBJ1-1,.,TRBV30,CAWSFTANTEAFF,TGTGCCTGGAGTTTTACAGCGAACACTGAAGCTTTCTTT
TRBD1,TRBJ1-2,.,TRBV6-5,CASRRTGGIGYTF,TGTGCCAGCAGACGGACAGGGGGTATTGGCTACACCTTC
TRBD2,TRBJ2-1,.,TRBV5-1,CASSLAGGGASYNEQFF,TGCGCCAGCAGCTTGGCCGGGGGGGGCGCGTCCTACAATGAGCAGTTCTTC
.,TRBJ2-7,.,TRBV7-9,CASSPTPDSTYEQYF,TGTGCCAGCAGCCCGACCCCGGACAGCACCTACGAGCAGTACTTC
TRBD1,TRBJ1-2,.,TRBV6-5,CASSYSGTGNYGYTF,TGTGCCAGCAGTTACTCAGGGACAGGAAACTATGGCTACACCTTC
TRBD1,TRBJ2-7,.,TRBV5-4,CASSRRQGANEQYF,TGTGCCAGCAGCCGCCGACAGGGGGCGAACGAGCAGTACTTC
TRBD1,TRBJ1-1,.,TRBV5-5,CASSQNPGQGPQAFF,TGTGCCAGCAGCCAGAACCCGGGACAGGGACCACAAGCTTTCTTT
.,TRBJ1-3,.,TRBV6-5,CASSYGARTAGNTIYF,TGTGCCAGCAGTTACGGGGCACGGACAGCTGGAAACACCATATATTTT